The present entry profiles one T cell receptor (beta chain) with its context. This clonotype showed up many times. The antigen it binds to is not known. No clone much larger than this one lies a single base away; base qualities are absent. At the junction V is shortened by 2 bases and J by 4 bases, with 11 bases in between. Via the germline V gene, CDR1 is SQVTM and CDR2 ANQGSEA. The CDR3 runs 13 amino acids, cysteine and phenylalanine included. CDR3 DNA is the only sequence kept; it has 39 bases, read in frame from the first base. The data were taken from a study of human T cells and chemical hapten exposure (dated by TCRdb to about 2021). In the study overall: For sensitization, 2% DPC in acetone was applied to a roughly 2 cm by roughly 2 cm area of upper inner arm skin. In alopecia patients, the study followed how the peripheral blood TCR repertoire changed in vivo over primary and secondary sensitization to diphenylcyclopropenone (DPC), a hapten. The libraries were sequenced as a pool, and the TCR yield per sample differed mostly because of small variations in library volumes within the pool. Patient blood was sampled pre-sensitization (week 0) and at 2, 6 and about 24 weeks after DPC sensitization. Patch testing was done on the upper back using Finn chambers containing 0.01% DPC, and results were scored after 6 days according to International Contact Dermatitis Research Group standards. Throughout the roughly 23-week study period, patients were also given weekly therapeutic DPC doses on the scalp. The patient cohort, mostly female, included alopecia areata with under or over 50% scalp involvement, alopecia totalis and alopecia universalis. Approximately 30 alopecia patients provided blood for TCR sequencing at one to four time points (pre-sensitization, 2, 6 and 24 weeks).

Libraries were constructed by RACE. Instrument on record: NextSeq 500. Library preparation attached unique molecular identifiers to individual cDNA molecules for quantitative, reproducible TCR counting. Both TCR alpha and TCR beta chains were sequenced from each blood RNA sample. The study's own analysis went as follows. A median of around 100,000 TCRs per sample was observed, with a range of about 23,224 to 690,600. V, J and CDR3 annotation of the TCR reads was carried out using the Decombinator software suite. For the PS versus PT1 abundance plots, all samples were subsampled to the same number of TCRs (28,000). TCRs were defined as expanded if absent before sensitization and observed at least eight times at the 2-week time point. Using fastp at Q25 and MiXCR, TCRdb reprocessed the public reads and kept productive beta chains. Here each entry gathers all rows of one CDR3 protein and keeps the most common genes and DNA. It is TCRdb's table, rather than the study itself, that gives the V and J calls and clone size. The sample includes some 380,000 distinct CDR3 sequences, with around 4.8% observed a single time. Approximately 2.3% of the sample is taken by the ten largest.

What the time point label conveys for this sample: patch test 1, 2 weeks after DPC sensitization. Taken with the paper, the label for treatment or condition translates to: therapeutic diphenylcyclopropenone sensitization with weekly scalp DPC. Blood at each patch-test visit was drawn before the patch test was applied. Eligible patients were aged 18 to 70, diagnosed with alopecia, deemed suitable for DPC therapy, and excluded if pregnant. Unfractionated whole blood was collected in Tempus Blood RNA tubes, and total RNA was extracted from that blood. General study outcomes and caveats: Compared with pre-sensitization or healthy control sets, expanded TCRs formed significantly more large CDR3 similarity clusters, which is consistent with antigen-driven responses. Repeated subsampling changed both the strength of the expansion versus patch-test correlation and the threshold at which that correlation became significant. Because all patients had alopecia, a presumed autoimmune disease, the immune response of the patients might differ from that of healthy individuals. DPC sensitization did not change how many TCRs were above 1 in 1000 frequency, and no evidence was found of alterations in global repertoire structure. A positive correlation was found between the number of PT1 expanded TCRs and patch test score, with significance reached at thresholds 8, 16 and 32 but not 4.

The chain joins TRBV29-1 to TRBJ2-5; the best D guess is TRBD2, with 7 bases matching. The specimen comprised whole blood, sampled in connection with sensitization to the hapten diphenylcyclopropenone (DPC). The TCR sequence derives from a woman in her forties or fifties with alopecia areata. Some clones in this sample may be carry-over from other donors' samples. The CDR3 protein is CSVEWGGAETQYF. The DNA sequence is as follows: TGCAGCGTTGAATGGGGGGGGGCAGAGACCCAGTACTTC.